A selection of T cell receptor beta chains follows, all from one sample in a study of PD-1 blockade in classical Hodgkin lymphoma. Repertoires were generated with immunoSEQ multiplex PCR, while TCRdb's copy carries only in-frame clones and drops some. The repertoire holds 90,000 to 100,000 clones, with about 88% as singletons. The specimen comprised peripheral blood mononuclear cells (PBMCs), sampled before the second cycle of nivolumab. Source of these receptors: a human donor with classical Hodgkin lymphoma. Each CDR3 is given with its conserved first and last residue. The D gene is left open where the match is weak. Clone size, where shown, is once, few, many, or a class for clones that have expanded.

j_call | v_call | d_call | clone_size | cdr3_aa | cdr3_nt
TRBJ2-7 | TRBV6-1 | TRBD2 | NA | CATSGGFYSYEQYF | TGTGCCACTTCGGGGGGGTTTTACTCCTACGAGCAGTACTTC
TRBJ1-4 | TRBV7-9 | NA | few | CASSLEGRLNEKLFF | TGTGCCAGCAGCTTAGAAGGCAGGCTTAATGAAAAACTGTTTTTT
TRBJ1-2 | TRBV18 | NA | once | CASSPLIGADYTF | TGTGCCAGCTCACCACTGATAGGGGCCGACTACACCTTC
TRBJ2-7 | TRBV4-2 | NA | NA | CASSQEGGLSYEQYF | TGTGCCAGCAGCCAAGAGGGGGGCCTCTCCTACGAGCAGTACTTC
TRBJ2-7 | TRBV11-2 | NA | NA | CASSLIVEGIYEQYF | TGTGCCAGCAGCTTAATTGTGGAGGGTATTTACGAGCAGTACTTC
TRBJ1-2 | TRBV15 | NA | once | CATSRDGRGEDNYGYTF | TGTGCCACCAGCAGAGATGGGAGGGGTGAGGATAACTATGGCTACACCTTC
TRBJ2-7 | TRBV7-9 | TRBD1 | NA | CASRGTGAYEQYF | TGTGCCAGCAGGGGTACAGGGGCCTACGAGCAGTACTTC
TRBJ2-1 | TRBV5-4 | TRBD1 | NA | CASSLGGGGSYNEQFF | TGTGCCAGCAGCTTGGGAGGGGGCGGCTCCTACAATGAGCAGTTCTTC
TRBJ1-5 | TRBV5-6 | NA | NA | CASSSGSHQPQHF | TGTGCCAGCAGCTCGGGCAGTCATCAGCCCCAGCATTTT
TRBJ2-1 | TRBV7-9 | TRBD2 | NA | CASSSRTSLNEQFF | TGTGCCAGCAGCAGCCGGACTAGCCTCAATGAGCAGTTCTTC
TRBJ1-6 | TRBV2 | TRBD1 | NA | CASSEDQGANSPLHF | TGTGCCAGCAGTGAAGACCAGGGGGCTAATTCACCCCTCCACTTT
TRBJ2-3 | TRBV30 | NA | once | CAWKAGGTDTQYF | TGTGCCTGGAAGGCCGGGGGCACAGATACGCAGTATTTT
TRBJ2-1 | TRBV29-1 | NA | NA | CSVEYPEMYNEQFF | TGCAGCGTTGAATACCCCGAAATGTACAATGAGCAGTTCTTC
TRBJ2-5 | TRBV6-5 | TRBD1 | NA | CASSKHGDSQETQYF | TGTGCCAGCAGTAAACACGGGGACAGCCAAGAGACCCAGTACTTC
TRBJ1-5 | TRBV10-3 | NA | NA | CAISEGESQPQHF | TGTGCCATCAGTGAGGGGGAGAGTCAGCCCCAGCATTTT
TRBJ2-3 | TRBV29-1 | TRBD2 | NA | CSVAMAGGTDTQYF | TGCAGCGTCGCGATGGCGGGGGGCACAGATACGCAGTATTTT
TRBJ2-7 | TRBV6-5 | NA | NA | CASSYSKGGYEQYF | TGTGCCAGCAGTTACTCGAAAGGGGGCTACGAGCAGTACTTC
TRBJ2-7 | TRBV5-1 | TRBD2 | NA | CASSLAGPPLYEQYF | TGCGCCAGCAGCTTAGCGGGACCTCCCCTCTACGAGCAGTACTTC
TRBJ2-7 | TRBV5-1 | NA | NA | CASSLVGAANSYEQYF | TGCGCCAGCAGCTTGGTCGGTGCGGCGAACTCCTACGAGCAGTACTTC
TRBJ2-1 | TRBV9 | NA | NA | CASSPRSGSSYNEQFF | TGTGCCAGCAGCCCCCGTTCCGGGAGCTCCTACAATGAGCAGTTCTTC
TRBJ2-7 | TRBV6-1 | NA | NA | CASSASLAQPSYEQYF | TGTGCCAGCAGTGCAAGTTTGGCACAGCCCTCCTACGAGCAGTACTTC
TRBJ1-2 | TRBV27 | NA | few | CASSFRGSSGYTF | TGTGCCAGCAGTTTTCGTGGGTCTAGTGGCTACACCTTC
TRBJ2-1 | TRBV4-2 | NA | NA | CASSQLRARLGNNEQFF | TGTGCCAGCAGCCAACTGAGGGCGAGACTAGGTAACAATGAGCAGTTCTTC
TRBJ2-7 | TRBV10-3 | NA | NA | CAISEQRDALYYEQYF | TGTGCCATCAGTGAACAGAGGGACGCTCTGTACTACGAGCAGTACTTC
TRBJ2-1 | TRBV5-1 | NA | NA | CASSGFSGDEQFF | TGCGCCAGCAGCGGCTTCAGCGGTGATGAGCAGTTCTTC
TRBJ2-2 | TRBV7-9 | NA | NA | CASSLEGRLSGELFF | TGTGCCAGCAGCTTAGAGGGCAGGCTTTCCGGGGAGCTGTTTTTT
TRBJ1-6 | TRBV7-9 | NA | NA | CASSLARPSDSPLHF | TGTGCCAGCAGCTTAGCGCGTCCCTCGGATTCACCCCTCCACTTT
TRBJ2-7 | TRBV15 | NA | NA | CATSANYEQYF | TGTGCCACCAGCGCCAACTACGAGCAGTACTTC
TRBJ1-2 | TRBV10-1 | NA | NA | CASSAGGYGYTF | TGCGCCAGCAGCGCGGGGGGGTATGGCTACACCTTC
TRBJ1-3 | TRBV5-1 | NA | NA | CASSLEGPGNTIYF | TGCGCCAGCAGCTTGGAAGGCCCTGGAAACACCATATATTTT
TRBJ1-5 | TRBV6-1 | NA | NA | CASSESSDQPQHF | TGTGCCAGCAGTGAATCCTCGGATCAGCCCCAGCATTTT
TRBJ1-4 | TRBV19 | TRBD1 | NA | CASSMTGVEKLFF | TGTGCCAGTAGTATGACAGGGGTTGAAAAACTGTTTTTT
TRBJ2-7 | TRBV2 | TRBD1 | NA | CASSEVGTGYEQYF | TGTGCCAGCAGTGAAGTCGGGACAGGGTACGAGCAGTACTTC
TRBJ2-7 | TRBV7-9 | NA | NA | CASSFSGYEQYF | TGTGCCAGCAGCTTTTCTGGGTACGAGCAGTACTTC
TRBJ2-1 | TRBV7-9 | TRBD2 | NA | CASSFSGGREQFF | TGTGCCAGCAGCTTTTCGGGGGGGCGAGAGCAGTTCTTC
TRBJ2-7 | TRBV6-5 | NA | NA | CASSYEGYEQYF | TGTGCCAGCAGTTACGAAGGGTACGAGCAGTACTTC
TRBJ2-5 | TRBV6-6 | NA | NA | CASSYLGIQETQYF | TGTGCCAGCAGTTACCTTGGGATCCAAGAGACCCAGTACTTC
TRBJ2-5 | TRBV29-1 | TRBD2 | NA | CSVDGLGSRETQYF | TGCAGCGTTGACGGACTAGGGAGTCGTGAGACCCAGTACTTC
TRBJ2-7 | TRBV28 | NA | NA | CASSLLFPRRNSYEQYF | TGTGCCAGCAGTTTACTATTCCCCCGACGGAACTCCTACGAGCAGTACTTC
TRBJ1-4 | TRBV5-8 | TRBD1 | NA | CASSLEEGAAFTRTEKLFF | TGTGCCAGCAGCTTGGAGGAGGGGGCTGCTTTTACGCGAACTGAAAAACTGTTTTTT
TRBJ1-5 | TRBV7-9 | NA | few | CASSLNINQPQHF | TGTGCCAGCAGCCTCAATATCAATCAGCCCCAGCATTTT
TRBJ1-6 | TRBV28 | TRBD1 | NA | CASRPGQGISPLHF | TGTGCCAGCAGACCGGGACAGGGAATTTCACCCCTCCACTTT
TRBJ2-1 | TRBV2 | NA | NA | CASSAMGVSSYNEQFF | TGTGCCAGCAGTGCCATGGGGGTGAGCTCCTACAATGAGCAGTTCTTC
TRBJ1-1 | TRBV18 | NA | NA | CASSPRAAEAFF | TGTGCCAGCTCACCGAGGGCCGCCGAAGCTTTCTTT
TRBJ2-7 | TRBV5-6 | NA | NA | CASRVSGSYEQYF | TGTGCCAGTAGAGTCAGCGGTTCCTACGAGCAGTACTTC
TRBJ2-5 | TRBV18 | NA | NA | CASSPPSQETQYF | TGTGCCAGCTCACCACCATCCCAAGAGACCCAGTACTTC
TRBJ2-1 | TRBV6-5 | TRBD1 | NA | CASSQTGAVYNEQFF | TGTGCCAGCAGCCAGACAGGGGCTGTCTACAATGAGCAGTTCTTC
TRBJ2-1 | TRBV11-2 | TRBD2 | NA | CASSRGGNEQFF | TGTGCCAGCAGCCGGGGGGGGAATGAGCAGTTCTTC
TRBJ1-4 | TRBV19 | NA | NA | CASSSRDGAQKLFF | TGTGCCAGTAGTAGCCGGGACGGGGCCCAAAAACTGTTTTTT
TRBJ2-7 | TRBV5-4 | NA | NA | CASSPAGLGRDEQYF | TGTGCCAGCAGCCCGGCCGGGCTGGGCAGGGACGAGCAGTACTTC